This TCR beta chain was obtained from a study of early T cells in non-severe SARS-CoV-2 infection. In TCRdb, the 5' RACE reads were re-called with MiXCR into one record per CDR3 protein. Here the sample spans fewer than 80,000 distinct CDR3 sequences, 8% to 9% being singletons. This clonotype was counted a few times. The receptor's source is an adult who was a healthcare worker with PCR-confirmed SARS-CoV-2 infection or an uninfected control (not recorded which). The starting material was whole blood, obtained at baseline.

CDR3: CASSLRDRFTGYTF. The DNA of the CDR3 is TGTGCCAGCAGCTTACGAGACCGATTTACTGGCTACACCTTC. The V gene is TRBV7-2, the J gene TRBJ1-2; D gene ambiguous. This CDR3 has 14 amino acids. The germline V gene has CDR1 SGHTA and CDR2 FQGNSA. V lost 2 bases, J lost 7 bases, and 14 bases lay in between.